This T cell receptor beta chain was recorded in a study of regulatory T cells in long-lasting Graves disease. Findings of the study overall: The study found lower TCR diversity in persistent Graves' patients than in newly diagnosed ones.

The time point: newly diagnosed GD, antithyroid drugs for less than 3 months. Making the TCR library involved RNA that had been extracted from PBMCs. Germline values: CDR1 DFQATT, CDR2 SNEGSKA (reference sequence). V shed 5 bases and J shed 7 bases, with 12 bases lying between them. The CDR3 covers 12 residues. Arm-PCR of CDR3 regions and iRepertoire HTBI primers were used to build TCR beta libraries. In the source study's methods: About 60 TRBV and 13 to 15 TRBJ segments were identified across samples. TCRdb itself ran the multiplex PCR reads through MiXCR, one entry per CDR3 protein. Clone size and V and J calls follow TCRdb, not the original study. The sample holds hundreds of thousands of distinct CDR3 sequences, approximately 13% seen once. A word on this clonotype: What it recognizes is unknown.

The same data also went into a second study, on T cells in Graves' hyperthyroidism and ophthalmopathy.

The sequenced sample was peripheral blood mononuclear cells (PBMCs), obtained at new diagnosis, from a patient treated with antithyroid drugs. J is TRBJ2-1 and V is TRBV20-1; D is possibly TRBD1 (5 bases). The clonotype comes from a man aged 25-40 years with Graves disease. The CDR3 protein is CSARLQANEQFF. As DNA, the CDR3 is TGCAGTGCTCGGTTACAGGCGAATGAGCAGTTCTTC.